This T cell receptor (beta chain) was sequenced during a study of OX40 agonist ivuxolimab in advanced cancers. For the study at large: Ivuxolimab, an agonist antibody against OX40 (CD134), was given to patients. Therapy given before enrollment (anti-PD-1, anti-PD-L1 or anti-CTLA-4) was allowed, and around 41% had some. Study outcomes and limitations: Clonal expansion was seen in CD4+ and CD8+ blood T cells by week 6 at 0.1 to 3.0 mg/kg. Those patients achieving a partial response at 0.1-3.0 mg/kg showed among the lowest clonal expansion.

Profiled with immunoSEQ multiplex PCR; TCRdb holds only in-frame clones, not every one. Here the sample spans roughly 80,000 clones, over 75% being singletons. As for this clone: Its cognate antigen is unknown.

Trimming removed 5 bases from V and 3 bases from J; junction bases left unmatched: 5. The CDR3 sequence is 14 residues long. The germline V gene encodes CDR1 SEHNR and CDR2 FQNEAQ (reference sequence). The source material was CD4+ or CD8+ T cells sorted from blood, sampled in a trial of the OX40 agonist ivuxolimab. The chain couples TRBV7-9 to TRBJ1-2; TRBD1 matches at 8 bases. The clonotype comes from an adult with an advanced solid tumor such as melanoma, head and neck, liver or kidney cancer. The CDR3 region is CASSKETGDYGYTF. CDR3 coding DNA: TGTGCCAGCAGCAAAGAGACAGGGGACTATGGCTACACCTTC.